This is a list of T cell receptor beta chains from one sample in a study of blood T cell repertoires in COVID-19. Method: immunoSEQ multiplex PCR; TCRdb's copy keeps in-frame clones and lacks some. The repertoire has fewer than 350,000 clones, approximately 83% of them found once; the top ten carry approximately 2.2%. Sequences were obtained from peripheral blood. The receptor source for this set is a woman aged 30 to 39 who had recovered from COVID-19. The conserved cysteine and the conserved F or W are not part of the CDR3 here. The order of the fields is CDR3 length, V gene, D gene, J gene, CDR3 protein. A D gene is named only where the DNA matches it firmly.

11	TRBV30	-	TRBJ1-2	AWDISANYGYT
11	TRBV27	TRBD1	TRBJ2-7	ASSSGQPYEQY
11	TRBV18	-	TRBJ1-4	ASSLVIEEKLF
14	TRBV3-1/TRBV3-2	-	TRBJ1-2	ASSQGGVGNNYGYT
12	TRBV2	-	TRBJ2-2	ASSDQLNTGELF
9	TRBV2	-	TRBJ1-2	ASSETLGYT
13	TRBV4-2	-	TRBJ2-5	ASSHLQGTKETQY
13	TRBV5-1	TRBD1	TRBJ1-4	ASSETGPTGEKLF
13	TRBV28	TRBD2	TRBJ2-5	ASGGTSGNRETQY
11	TRBV10-1	TRBD2	TRBJ2-1	ASSLAGGNEQF
15	TRBV6-2/TRBV6-3	TRBD2	TRBJ2-7	ASSYLPPGRGGYEQY
12	TRBV5-6	TRBD1	TRBJ1-6	ASSRRTGGSPLH
14	TRBV9	TRBD1	TRBJ2-5	ASSVDRDRGEETQY
13	TRBV19	TRBD2	TRBJ2-1	ASSPLLAGYNEQF
15	TRBV11-2	TRBD2	TRBJ2-7	ASSLGLAGVSSYEQY
17	TRBV19	TRBD1	TRBJ2-4	ASSTYDRVGSLAKNIQY
12	TRBV6-5	TRBD2	TRBJ2-2	ASRLAGGSGELF
13	TRBV7-2	TRBD2	TRBJ2-1	ASSPLAGDLDEQF
11	TRBV7-3	TRBD2	TRBJ2-3	ASSLVTSGTQY
17	TRBV27	TRBD2	TRBJ2-3	ASRSLLAEGLGRTDTQY
12	TRBV29-1	TRBD2	TRBJ2-5	SVLGTSSGGTQY
10	TRBV24-1	-	TRBJ1-2	ATSDLRQGYT
15	TRBV7-2	TRBD1	TRBJ2-6	ASSLEDRGSGANVLT
11	TRBV19	TRBD1	TRBJ1-1	ASSHQDRVKAF
13	TRBV19	-	TRBJ1-2	ASSSHGGSLVGYT
10	TRBV7-2	-	TRBJ2-5	ASSLLRETQY
9	TRBV12-3/TRBV12-4	-	TRBJ2-7	ASSLTGEQY